This TCR beta chain was observed in a study of shared clonotypes between healthy human individuals (dated by TCRdb to about 2020). With regard to the full study: A few men and a couple of women, aged 18 to 49 years, made up the cohort. For each donor, three plates each were used for CD4 naive and CD4 memory, two plates were used for CD8 naive, and one plate was used for CD8 memory. Blood TCR repertoires of a handful of healthy adults were deeply sequenced to estimate repertoire size and the extent of clonotype sharing between individuals. Each donor's leukapheresis produced roughly between about 0.8 and 10 billion PBMCs. To increase sequencing depth and limit assay-specific biases, TCR repertoire library preparation and sequencing were carried out by different laboratories using diverse techniques. Beyond this particular receptor, the publication reports: Around 5.4% of naive CD4, 3.5% of naive CD8, 2.3% of memory CD4, and 0.35% to 0.5% of memory CD8 clonotypes were shared across several donors. Compared with non-shared clonotypes, the clonotypes found in all four sorted-subset donors had higher generation probabilities. Naive subsets generally had larger estimated clonotype richness than memory subsets did. Incomplete sequencing was indicated by rarefaction of sorted-subset datasets, despite the large sequencing depth. Pairwise subsampling led to the expectation that sequencing depth would affect the degree of clonotype sharing among donors. The small number of donors limited the genetic and exposure-history diversity represented. Sampling was restricted to blood, and TCR repertoires in tissues likely differ from the TCR repertoires found in blood.

V was cut back by 0 bases and J by 0 bases, leaving a gap of 13 bases between them. Reading the germline V gene (reference sequence) gives CDR1 SGHKS and CDR2 YYEKEE. The CDR3 runs 16 amino acids, cysteine and phenylalanine included. CDR3 DNA only is kept here, 48 bases in frame from base 1. Notes on this clone: No antigen is known for it. Within one base of it there is no much larger clone, and no base qualities were kept.

Using the deep immunoSEQ assay, multiplex PCR amplified TCR CDR3 regions from genomic DNA. Extracted genomic DNA from each cell subset was spread evenly across all wells of several immunoSEQ 96-well plates, with each plate serving as a replicate. For sorted subsets, roughly 0.2 ug genomic DNA, equal to 30,000 to 35,000 T cell genomes, was loaded into each replicate PCR. The purified libraries were quantified using a Qubit 3.0 fluorometer, sized with a Bioanalyzer 2100, and then quantified again using the KAPA Library Quantification kit. Every immunoSEQ 96-well plate was sequenced on a dedicated single-read 150-cycle Illumina NextSeq 550 flow cell. Per the authors' processing: The immunoSEQ output contained only junctional sequences without quality scores, so filtering could not match that applied to full-length reads. To assign V/J genes and CDR3, sequences were annotated against IMGT germline references using PyIR, a Python wrapper for IgBLAST v1.9. Reads were filtered out if the reads had weak V/J assignments (E-value above 1e-6), no CDR3, stop codons, out-of-frame junctions, or ambiguous translated residues. A V3J clonotype was defined by an identical inferred V gene, J gene, and CDR3 amino acid sequence. To compute the percentage overlap between repertoires, the number of shared unique clonotypes was divided by the size of the smaller repertoire. Repertoire richness was assessed with RTK rarefaction, the Chao1 estimator, and Recon v2.1 estimates of unobserved clonotypes. Generation probabilities were computed with OLGA for all TCRbeta clonotypes obtained by the gDNA method from a handful of donors. TCRdb took over this immuneACCESS table, retaining in-frame rearrangements with V and J assigned. Such tables are incomplete; in checked studies, under half of the missing clones stem from an unresolved V gene, and the remainder is unexplained. V and J calls and clone size are given by that table; D and trimming were obtained from the DNA. The sample table shows about 2 million clones, and roughly 94% are seen once. Roughly 0.13% of the sample rests with the top ten.

Healthy HIV-negative adults with no recently reported acute infections or vaccinations were included as donors. All donors were Caucasian adults living in Nashville, Tennessee, USA. CD4+ T cells were enriched through magnetic negative selection, after which naive cells were positively selected on CD45RA and the remaining negative fraction served as the memory subset. Blood was obtained by leukapheresis, after which PBMCs were separated by Ficoll-Histopaque density gradient centrifugation and cryopreserved in liquid nitrogen vapor phase. Analytical flow cytometry was used to check the purity and quantity of each magnetically sorted T cell population. From each sorted fraction, genomic DNA was isolated and quantified by UV absorbance on a Nanodrop 2000c.

The sequence links TRBV5-5 to TRBJ2-7, and possibly TRBD1, on 5 matching bases. This receptor was obtained from a man aged 18 to 29 in good health. Sequenced sample: naive CD4+ T cells sorted from blood. The cell subset or site label here, explained by the study, means: CD45RA+ positively selected. The DNA sequence is as follows: TGTGCCAGCAGCTTGGAGAGACAGACCTTCTCCTACGAGCAGTACTTC. Its protein is CASSLERQTFSYEQYF.